Sequencing of this T cell receptor (beta chain) was carried out in a study of cytomegalovirus exposure and HLA in healthy donors. Looking at the study overall: Findings of an earlier analysis included under 140 million unique TCR beta sequences from 200 million or so T cells.

Whole-study results and caveats: In a later analysis, several top co-occurrence clusters appeared linked to parvovirus B19, influenza, CMV and Epstein-Barr virus. Previously analyzed data showed that most TCR beta V segments were productive at a frequency of about 90% or about 30%.

After removal of 4 bases from V and 5 bases from J, the junction contained 5 bases not matched to a gene. This CDR3 has 14 amino acids. Germline CDR1 and CDR2: SGHNT and YYREEE (reference sequence). These donors counted as nominally healthy when sampled, but unrecorded immune exposures were likely. About this clone: Its antigen is currently unknown.

PCR was performed using 60 Vbeta and 13 Jbeta primers. Sequenced by immunoSEQ multiplex PCR; TCRdb stores in-frame clones only, minus some. The sample yields about 170,000 clones, about 59% seen once. This clonotype originated in a man in his forties or fifties in good health and CMV-seronegative. The sample was PBMCs. This chain uses TRBV5-4 with TRBJ1-4; 7 nucleotides match TRBD1. The CDR3 protein is CASSEDRRNEKLFF. Here the CDR3 DNA reads TGTGCCAGCAGCGAGGACAGGAGGAATGAAAAACTGTTTTTT. Full variable domain (missing parts from reference TRBV5-4 and TRBJ1-4): ETGVTQSPTHLIKTRGQQVTLRCSSQSGHNTVSWYQQALGQGPQFIFQYYREEENGRGNFPPRFSGLQFPNYSSELNVNALELDDSALYLCASSEDRRNEKLFFGSGTQLSVL.